This record looks at one T cell receptor beta chain sequence and its context. Its recognized antigen is unknown. Base qualities are not at hand, and no much larger clone is one base apart. Unstimulated Tregs (CD4+CD25+CD127-), CD4+ non-Tregs (CD4+CD25-), CD4 and CD8 cells were FACS-sorted from thawed PBMCs. Blood from healthy controls was obtained either as purchased buffy coats or from healthy volunteers. Healthy control blood was processed to PBMCs by Ficoll density gradient and cryopreserved, and patient PBMCs were collected before and after transplant. These data originate in a study of Tregs in tolerant kidney transplant recipients (dated by TCRdb to the late 2010s). With regard to the full study: The study applied TCRbeta sequencing to find donor-specific regulatory T cells before combined kidney and bone marrow transplantation and then followed those same cells after transplant. In a few healthy controls, several methods of expanding Tregs specific for an allogeneic donor were compared by TCRbeta repertoire sequencing.

V is shortened by 0 bases, J by 6 bases, and the region joining them spans 9 bases. According to the germline V gene (reference sequence), CDR1 reads SEHNR and CDR2 reads FQNEAQ. There are 14 amino acids in the CDR3, from cysteine to phenylalanine inclusive. Of all the DNA, just the CDR3 is kept, 42 bases in frame from base 1. Genomic DNA was extracted from sorted cells with the QIAGEN DNeasy Blood and Tissue Kit for TCRbeta CDR3 sequencing. High-throughput TCRbeta CDR3 sequencing was carried out commercially through immunoSEQ, with PCR amplification with bias correction and internal controls included. Concerning the study's data processing: Unique productive TCRbeta sequences were defined by CDR3 nucleotide sequence when primers matched and otherwise by CDR3 amino acid sequence together with Vbeta and Jbeta genes. Sorting error was corrected by removing sequences shared between sorted populations at a frequency ratio of 2:1 or less, and the remaining shared sequences were assigned to the higher population. Sequences were defined as donor-reactive when expanded at least 5-fold in CFSE-low cells versus unstimulated cells and present at a frequency of at least 0.01% in CFSE-low cells. Repertoire divergence was quantified by Jensen-Shannon divergence calculated from the top 100 TCRbeta sequences ranked by frequency. For samples with multiple sequencing runs, sorting error was corrected separately for each run before the runs were pooled. The clones in this table, taken by TCRdb from immuneACCESS, are in-frame only. Not every clone is retained; where verified, under half of the shortfall comes from an unresolved V gene, and the cause of the rest is unknown. D and trimming were read from the DNA, whereas the V and J calls and clone size are those reported in that table. Present in this sample are fewer than 150,000 clones, almost 95% of which were seen just once. In total, the top ten clones hold approximately 0.62% of the sample.

Results the study describes overall, beyond this receptor: Because only a small number of patients were included, the study had limitations, and the results will need to be validated in larger populations as well as under other immunosuppression protocols. The most biologically relevant and donor-specific TCRbeta repertoire appeared to be identified by expanding Tregs with activated donor B cells. Biological reproducibility was not directly assessed, although technical replication error appeared to be minimal.

Source material: CD4+ T cells from blood. This receptor chain uses TRBV7-9 and TRBJ1-5; TRBD1 is perhaps the D gene, given 5 matching bases. This receptor was obtained from a human donor in good health. The CDR3 sequence is CASSLAGAAQPQHF. The bases read TGTGCCAGCAGCTTAGCTGGGGCGGCTCAGCCCCAGCATTTT.